This T cell receptor beta chain emerged from a study of neurological immune-mediated disorders. TCRdb used MiXCR to reprocess the 5' RACE reads, holding one entry per CDR3 protein. The sample includes around 52,000 distinct CDR3 sequences, just under 6% of them seen just once. This CDR3 has 12 amino acids. Germline CDR1 reads MDHEN; CDR2 reads SYDVKM. V was trimmed by 3 bases and J by 2 bases, leaving 4 bases between them. Ten or more counts support this clonotype. Material: CD4+ T cells from blood. The TCR was taken from a woman between 18 and 29 years old with multiple sclerosis. The rearrangement links TRBV28 to TRBJ1-2; D not resolved. The chain's CDR3 is CASSLWNYGYTF. The CDR3 DNA sequence: TGTGCCAGCAGTTTGTGGAACTATGGCTACACCTTC.